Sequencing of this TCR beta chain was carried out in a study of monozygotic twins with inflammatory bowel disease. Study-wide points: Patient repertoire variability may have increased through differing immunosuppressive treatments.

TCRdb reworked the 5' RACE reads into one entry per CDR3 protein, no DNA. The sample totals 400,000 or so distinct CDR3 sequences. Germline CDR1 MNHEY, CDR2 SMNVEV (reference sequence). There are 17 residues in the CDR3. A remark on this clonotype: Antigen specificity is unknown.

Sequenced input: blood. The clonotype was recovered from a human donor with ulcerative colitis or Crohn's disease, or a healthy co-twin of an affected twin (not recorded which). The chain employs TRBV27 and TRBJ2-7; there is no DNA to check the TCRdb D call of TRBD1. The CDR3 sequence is CASSLSPQGALPYEQYF.